This T cell receptor (beta chain) was sequenced for a study of regulatory T cells in long-lasting Graves disease. This clonotype came up many times. Its antigen is unknown. General observations from the study: Possibly, too few samples lowered accuracy. Persistent cases favored TRBV28, TRBJ1-2 and TRBJ2-5.

Time point given: persistent/refractory GD, antithyroid drugs over 5 years with positive TRAb. Making the TCR library involved RNA that had been extracted from PBMCs. There are 16 residues in the CDR3. Germline CDR1 MDHEN, CDR2 SYDVKM. V gave up 2 bases and J gave up 4 bases, with 15 bases separating them. Relying on iRepertoire HTBI primers and Arm-PCR of CDR3 regions, the team built TCR beta libraries. Authors' processing steps: About 62 TRBV and approximately 13 TRBJ segments were identified across samples. In TCRdb, the multiplex PCR reads were re-called with MiXCR into one record per CDR3 protein. The V and J calls follow TCRdb's processing rather than the paper's. The repertoire includes a few hundred thousand distinct CDR3 sequences, 20% to 25% of them detected once, and approximately 30% sits in the top ten.

Sequences were derived from peripheral blood mononuclear cells (PBMCs), sampled when the disease was refractory, from a patient treated with antithyroid drugs. This clonotype was obtained from a woman in her thirties or forties with Graves disease. The V and J genes are TRBV28 and TRBJ2-4; possible D gene TRBD2, 6 bases. The CDR3 here is CASSLEGGGFKNIQYF. The CDR3 bases are TGTGCCAGCAGTTTAGAGGGAGGAGGTTTTAAAAACATTCAGTACTTC. The whole variable domain, remainder taken from reference TRBV28 and TRBJ2-4, is DVKVTQSSRYLVKRTGEKVFLECVQDMDHENMFWYRQDPGLGLRLIYFSYDVKMKEKGDIPEGYSVSREKKERFSLILESASTNQTSMYLCASSLEGGGFKNIQYFGAGTRLSVL.